The rows below give T cell receptor beta chains drawn from one sample of a study of Graves' ophthalmopathy and Graves' hyperthyroidism. TCRdb passed the multiplex PCR reads through MiXCR, listing each CDR3 protein once. The sample comprises over a million distinct CDR3 sequences, about two fifths of which are singletons, and approximately 10% rests with the top ten. The sample was peripheral blood or thyroid tissue (not recorded which). Receptors originate from an adult man with Graves' hyperthyroidism. CDR3s include the opening cysteine and the closing phenylalanine or tryptophan. The order of the fields is V gene, clone size, D gene, J gene, CDR3 protein, CDR3 DNA. A D gene is named only where the DNA matches it firmly. Not all rows give a size; the values are once, few, many and, for expanded clones, a class.

V: TRBV7-3
size: NA
D: NA
J: TRBJ2-2
CDR3: CASSQEVISTGELFF
DNA: TGCGCCAGCAGCCAAGAAGTGATCAGCACCGGGGAGCTGTTTTTT

V: TRBV4-3
size: NA
D: NA
J: TRBJ2-3
CDR3: CASSQVGTTQYF
DNA: TGCGCCAGCAGCCAAGTTGGTACTACGCAGTATTTT

V: TRBV6-6
size: NA
D: NA
J: TRBJ2-5
CDR3: CASSRRLQGTQYF
DNA: TGTGCCAGCAGTCGTCGTCTCCAGGGGACCCAGTACTTC

V: TRBV7-9
size: many
D: TRBD1
J: TRBJ1-5
CDR3: CASSRGDRDRHSNQPQHF
DNA: TGTGCCAGCAGCCGCGGGGACAGGGATAGGCATAGCAATCAGCCCCAGCATTTT

V: TRBV12-3/TRBV12-4
size: few
D: NA
J: TRBJ2-7
CDR3: CASSPRGISYEQYF
DNA: TGTGCCAGCAGTCCACGAGGGATTTCCTACGAGCAGTACTTC

V: TRBV15
size: many
D: NA
J: TRBJ2-5
CDR3: CATSAPHRQAETQYF
DNA: TGTGCCACCAGCGCACCTCACCGACAGGCAGAGACCCAGTACTTC

V: TRBV15
size: NA
D: TRBD1
J: TRBJ1-4
CDR3: CATSRVAGGRGF
DNA: TGTGCCACCAGCAGAGTAGCAGGGGGTAGGGGATTT

V: TRBV9
size: NA
D: NA
J: TRBJ1-4
CDR3: CASSVEGATSEKLFF
DNA: TGTGCCAGCAGCGTAGAAGGGGCGACTAGTGAAAAACTGTTTTTT

V: TRBV10-2
size: many
D: TRBD1
J: TRBJ1-1
CDR3: CASSFRDRAHFF
DNA: TGCGCCAGCAGTTTCCGGGACAGGGCCCATTTCTTT

V: TRBV29-1
size: many
D: NA
J: TRBJ1-1
CDR3: CSVDDTEAFF
DNA: TGCAGCGTTGACGACACTGAAGCTTTCTTT

V: TRBV15
size: many
D: NA
J: TRBJ2-7
CDR3: CATSKRTGSYEQYF
DNA: TGTGCCACCAGCAAAAGGACGGGATCCTACGAGCAGTACTTC

V: TRBV5-5
size: NA
D: TRBD1
J: TRBJ2-7
CDR3: CASSFLLGQAEQYF
DNA: TGTGCCAGCAGCTTCCTGCTGGGACAGGCCGAGCAGTACTTC

V: TRBV7-9
size: NA
D: NA
J: TRBJ1-2
CDR3: CASSPTQGLISGNTF
DNA: TGTGCCAGCAGCCCTACCCAGGGACTGATCTCTGGAAACACCTTC

V: TRBV4-3
size: many
D: NA
J: TRBJ1-2
CDR3: CASSQDRQGNYGYTF
DNA: TGCGCCAGCAGCCAAGATCGGCAGGGCAACTATGGCTACACCTTC

V: TRBV29-1
size: NA
D: TRBD2
J: TRBJ2-7
CDR3: CSVAVTSGVSYEQCF
DNA: TGCAGCGTGGCCGTGACTAGCGGGGTTTCCTACGAGCAGTGCTTC

V: TRBV19
size: few
D: NA
J: TRBJ1-5
CDR3: CASRGTSLGNQPQHF
DNA: TGTGCCAGTAGAGGGACCTCCTTGGGTAATCAGCCCCAGCATTTT

V: TRBV15
size: many
D: TRBD2
J: TRBJ2-7
CDR3: CATSSSGGSYEQYF
DNA: TGTGCCACCAGCAGTAGCGGGGGATCCTACGAGCAGTACTTC

V: TRBV10-3
size: few
D: NA
J: TRBJ2-2
CDR3: CAITRQSNTGELFF
DNA: TGTGCCATCACGAGACAGTCGAACACCGGGGAGCTGTTTTTT

V: TRBV7-1
size: NA
D: TRBD1
J: TRBJ2-2
CDR3: CASSSPGQGAVDTGELFF
DNA: TGTGCCAGCAGCTCCCCAGGACAGGGGGCCGTCGACACCGGGGAGCTGTTTTTT

V: TRBV6-5
size: many
D: NA
J: TRBJ1-1
CDR3: CASRWATEAFF
DNA: TGTGCCAGCAGGTGGGCCACTGAAGCTTTCTTT

V: TRBV2
size: once
D: NA
J: TRBJ1-2
CDR3: CASREKAVNYGYTF
DNA: TGTGCCAGCAGGGAGAAGGCAGTAAACTATGGCTACACCTTC

V: TRBV3-1
size: many
D: NA
J: TRBJ1-6
CDR3: CASSVGTRRSPLHF
DNA: TGTGCCAGCAGCGTCGGGACTCGACGATCACCCCTCCACTTT

V: TRBV14
size: NA
D: TRBD2
J: TRBJ2-5
CDR3: CASSHLADQETQYF
DNA: TGTGCCAGCAGCCACCTAGCGGATCAAGAGACCCAGTACTTC

V: TRBV6-5
size: few
D: TRBD1
J: TRBJ1-4
CDR3: CASRVQGANNNEKLFF
DNA: TGTGCCAGCAGAGTACAGGGGGCAAATAATAATGAAAAACTGTTTTTT

V: TRBV5-1
size: few
D: TRBD1
J: TRBJ1-1
CDR3: CASSLAQDRGRTEAFF
DNA: TGCGCCAGCAGCTTGGCCCAGGACAGGGGTAGGACTGAAGCTTTCTTT

V: TRBV29-1
size: NA
D: TRBD1
J: TRBJ1-6
CDR3: CSVDRGRTNNSPLHF
DNA: TGCAGCGTGGACAGGGGCCGTACGAATAATTCACCCCTCCACTTT

V: TRBV20-1
size: NA
D: NA
J: TRBJ1-2
CDR3: CSARKTGAYGYTF
DNA: TGCAGTGCTAGAAAGACAGGTGCCTATGGCTACACCTTC

V: TRBV12-3/TRBV12-4
size: many
D: NA
J: TRBJ1-2
CDR3: CASSLGQLNYGYTF
DNA: TGTGCCAGTAGTCTTGGACAACTTAACTATGGCTACACCTTC

V: TRBV12-3/TRBV12-4
size: NA
D: TRBD1
J: TRBJ1-2
CDR3: CASSPQPGTGGTF
DNA: TGTGCCAGCAGTCCCCAACCCGGGACAGGGGGCACCTTC

V: TRBV19
size: few
D: NA
J: TRBJ1-2
CDR3: CASSIMWSAVYGYTF
DNA: TGTGCCAGTAGTATAATGTGGTCGGCTGTCTATGGCTACACCTTC

V: TRBV7-2
size: NA
D: TRBD1
J: TRBJ1-4
CDR3: CASSSADRGLSEKLFF
DNA: TGTGCCAGCAGCAGTGCTGACAGGGGGCTGAGTGAAAAACTGTTTTTT

V: TRBV25-1
size: NA
D: TRBD1
J: TRBJ1-2
CDR3: CASSDFSGTGDYGYTF
DNA: TGTGCCAGCAGTGATTTTAGCGGGACAGGGGACTATGGCTACACCTTC

V: TRBV11-2
size: many
D: NA
J: TRBJ1-6
CDR3: CASTVGGTYGSPLHF
DNA: TGTGCCAGCACTGTAGGAGGGACGTATGGTTCACCCCTCCACTTT

V: TRBV6-6
size: many
D: TRBD1
J: TRBJ1-2
CDR3: CASSYSFSDRDTF
DNA: TGTGCCAGCAGTTACTCGTTCTCGGACAGGGACACCTTC

V: TRBV6-6
size: NA
D: TRBD2
J: TRBJ2-5
CDR3: CASGIQRGQQETQYF
DNA: TGTGCCAGCGGGATCCAGCGGGGGCAACAAGAGACCCAGTACTTC

V: TRBV7-8
size: many
D: NA
J: TRBJ2-2
CDR3: CASSFTIVSGELFF
DNA: TGTGCCAGCAGCTTTACCATCGTGTCCGGGGAGCTGTTTTTT

V: TRBV19
size: many
D: NA
J: TRBJ2-2
CDR3: CASRVIANTGELFF
DNA: TGTGCCAGTAGAGTCATCGCGAACACCGGGGAGCTGTTTTTT

V: TRBV10-3
size: many
D: NA
J: TRBJ1-5
CDR3: CAISGDGSGQPQHF
DNA: TGTGCCATCAGTGGCGACGGATCGGGTCAGCCCCAGCATTTT

V: TRBV19
size: few
D: TRBD1
J: TRBJ1-1
CDR3: CASRSGQRTTEAFF
DNA: TGTGCCAGTAGGTCGGGACAGCGAACGACTGAAGCTTTCTTT

V: TRBV10-3
size: many
D: NA
J: TRBJ2-7
CDR3: CAISESTGQNYEQYF
DNA: TGTGCCATCAGTGAGTCGACAGGCCAGAACTACGAGCAGTACTTC

V: TRBV29-1
size: many
D: NA
J: TRBJ1-2
CDR3: CSVEGSGALNYGYTF
DNA: TGCAGCGTTGAAGGCAGTGGGGCCCTTAACTATGGCTACACCTTC